The 9 T cell receptor beta chains presented below share a single source sample, sequenced in a study of somatic mutations in cytotoxic T cells in rheumatoid arthritis. Data came from immunoSEQ multiplex PCR; TCRdb stores just in-frame clones and leaves some out. The table lists under 25,000 clones, 85% of them singletons. Input material: CD8+ T cells sorted from blood. These TCRs come from a woman in her forties with rheumatoid arthritis.

The chain couples TRBV27 to TRBJ2-1; D is possibly TRBD2 (6 bases). This CDR3 has 14 residues. The V end was cut by 3 bases, the J end by 7 bases, with 13 bases between. Per the germline V gene, CDR1 is MNHEY and CDR2 is SMNVEV (reference sequence). CDR3 loop: CASSFFGRGNEQFF. The CDR3 region has the DNA TGTGCCAGCAGTTTTTTCGGGAGAGGGAATGAGCAGTTCTTC.

The chain is built from TRBV5-1 and TRBJ2-7, with a tentative D call TRBD2 (6 bases). Trimming took 0 bases from V and 4 from J, leaving 11 bases between them. CDR3 length: 14 residues. The germline CDR1 and CDR2 sequences are SGHRS and YFSETQ. CDR3 sequence (DNA): TGCGCCAGCAGCTTGGGGGACGGGAGTTACGAGCAGTACTTC. Residues: CASSLGDGSYEQYF.

This clone has more than one count but fewer than ten. The genes are TRBV30 and TRBJ2-7, with a possible D match to TRBD1 (5 bases). Trimming shortened V by 6 bases and J by 5 bases, and 8 bases separated the two germline ends. CDR1 and CDR2 from the germline V gene are GTSNPN and SVGIG (reference sequence). The CDR3 has 10 residues. CDR3 amino acids: CACQGDEQYF. The CDR3 region has the DNA TGTGCCTGCCAGGGTGACGAGCAGTACTTC.

The chain has TRBV5-6 and TRBJ1-2, with a weak D call TRBD1 (5 bases). The ends were cut back, 3 bases at V and 7 bases at J, with 10 bases in the middle. This CDR3 contains 12 residues. Germline assignment: CDR1 SGHDT and CDR2 YYEEEE. The CDR3 sequence is CASSSAGVGYTF. In nucleotides, the CDR3 is TGTGCCAGCAGCTCCGCGGGGGTTGGCTACACCTTC.

J is TRBJ1-2 and V is TRBV7-2; 7 bases are shared with TRBD1. This CDR3 has 14 residues. The V segment lost 1 base and the J segment 4 bases; nucleotides outside the gene matches: 3. In germline, CDR1 is SGHTA, CDR2 FQGNSA. CDR3 coding DNA: TGTGCCAGCAGCTTAGGACAGGGAGCCTATGGCTACACCTTC. Its translation: CASSLGQGAYGYTF.

V and J are TRBV7-9 and TRBJ2-7, with 7 bases fitting TRBD2. Germline V gene lookup returns CDR1 SEHNR and CDR2 FQNEAQ (reference sequence). The V segment lost 3 bases and the J segment 2 bases; nucleotides outside the gene matches: 13. The CDR3 runs to 17 residues. CDR3: CASSLPMGREITYEQYF. In nucleotides, the CDR3 is TGTGCCAGCAGCTTGCCCATGGGGCGGGAGATAACCTACGAGCAGTACTTC.

This clone was observed a handful of times. This chain joins TRBV30 and TRBJ2-7; D is perhaps TRBD2 (6 bases). CDR3 length equals 14 residues. Trimming removed 0 bases at V and 4 bases at J, with 13 bases between. Germline V CDR1 and CDR2: GTSNPN, SVGIG (reference sequence). The CDR3 bases are TGTGCCTGGAGTGTACGGAGGGCTCGGTACGAGCAGTACTTC. Amino acids: CAWSVRRARYEQYF.

The chain joins TRBV5-1 to TRBJ1-2; D might be TRBD1 (6 bases). V was trimmed by 7 bases and J by 1 base, leaving 17 bases between them. The CDR3 totals 15 residues. Per germline, CDR1 SGHRS and CDR2 YFSETQ. Here the CDR3 DNA reads TGCGCCAGCCGCGCGCGGACAGCGGATAACTATGGCTACACCTTC. It is translated as CASRARTADNYGYTF. Supplemented by reference TRBV5-1 and TRBJ1-2, the full variable domain reads KAGVTQTPRYLIKTRGQQVTLSCSPISGHRSVSWYQQTPGQGLQFLFEYFSETQRNKGNFPGRFSGRQFSNSRSEMNVSTLELGDSALYLCASRARTADNYGYTFGSGTRLTVV.

V is TRBV4-1 and J is TRBJ2-3; no reliable D call. Germline loops: CDR1 MGHRA, CDR2 YSYEKL. This CDR3 region has 15 residues. The V gene lost 1 base and the J gene lost 5 bases, with 13 bases spanning the gap. Written as DNA, the CDR3 is TGCGCCAGCAGCCAAGTAACTCCCGCCCGAGATACGCAGTATTTT. It codes for CASSQVTPARDTQYF.